The clone carrying this TCR beta chain occurred a few times. Original analysis: Reference gene primers were amplified, and this amplification served to estimate nucleated cell counts. Data came from immunoSEQ multiplex PCR; TCRdb stores just in-frame clones and leaves some out. V, J and clone size are taken as reported in that table, and D and trimming were inferred from the DNA itself. Among approximately 94,000 clones, around nine tenths were seen once, and the ten largest hold roughly 4.7%. The source of the sample is a study of blood T cell repertoires in COVID-19. Per germline, CDR1 SGHRS and CDR2 YFSETQ. Trimming removed 7 bases from V and 3 bases from J, with 7 bases in between. The CDR3 spans 11 residues.

This chain links TRBV5-1 with TRBJ1-1, with D possibly being TRBD1 (5 bases). This clonotype originated in a human donor in a cohort sampled during active COVID-19. The sample taken for sequencing was peripheral blood. The CDR3 here is CASRGDTEAFF. The CDR3 bases are TGCGCCAGCCGGGGGGACACTGAAGCTTTCTTT.